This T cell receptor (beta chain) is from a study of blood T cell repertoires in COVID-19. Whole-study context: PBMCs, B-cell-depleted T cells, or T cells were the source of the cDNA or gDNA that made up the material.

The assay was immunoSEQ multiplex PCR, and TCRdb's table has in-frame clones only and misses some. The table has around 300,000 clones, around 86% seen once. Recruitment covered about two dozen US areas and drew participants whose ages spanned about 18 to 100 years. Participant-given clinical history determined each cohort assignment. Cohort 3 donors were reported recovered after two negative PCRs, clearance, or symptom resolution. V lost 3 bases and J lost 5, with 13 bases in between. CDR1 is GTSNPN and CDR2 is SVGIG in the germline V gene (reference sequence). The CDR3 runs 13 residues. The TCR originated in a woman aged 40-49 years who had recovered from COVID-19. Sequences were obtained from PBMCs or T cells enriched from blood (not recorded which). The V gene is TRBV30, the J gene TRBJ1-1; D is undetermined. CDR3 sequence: CAWRHERLTEAFF. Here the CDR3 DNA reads TGTGCCTGGAGACACGAACGTCTGACTGAAGCTTTCTTT.